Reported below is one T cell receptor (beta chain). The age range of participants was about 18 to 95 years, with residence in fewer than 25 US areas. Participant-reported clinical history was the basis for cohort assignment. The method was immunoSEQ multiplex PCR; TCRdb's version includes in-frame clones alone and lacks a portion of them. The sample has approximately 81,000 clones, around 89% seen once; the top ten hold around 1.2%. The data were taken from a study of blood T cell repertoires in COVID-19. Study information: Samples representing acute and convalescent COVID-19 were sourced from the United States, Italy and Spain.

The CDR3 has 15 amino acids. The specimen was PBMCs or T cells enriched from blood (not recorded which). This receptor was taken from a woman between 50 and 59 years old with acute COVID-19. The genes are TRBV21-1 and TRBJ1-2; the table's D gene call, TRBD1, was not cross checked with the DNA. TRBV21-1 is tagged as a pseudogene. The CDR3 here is CASSKRTALLYGYTF. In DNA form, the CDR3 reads TGTGCCAGCAGCAAACGGACAGCGCTCCTCTATGGCTACACCTTC.